The 21 T cell receptor beta chains reported below all come from one sample, sequenced in a study of molecular identifiers for immune sequencing clone quantification. Using its own MiXCR run on the PCR reads, TCRdb lists one record per CDR3 protein. The sample holds some 590,000 distinct CDR3 sequences, less than 30% seen once. Sample: naive CD8+ T cells from blood, with Jurkat cell RNA spiked in. Regarding subset: FACS-sorted CD8+CD4-CCR7+CD45RA+ naive T cells. The receptors were gathered from a human donor in good health. Some libraries in this study had Jurkat cell RNA spiked in.

Points on this clonotype: A single base separates this from a much larger clone, so it may be a read error. The chain uses TRBV4-3 and TRBJ2-7, with D perhaps matching TRBD2 (6 bases). V lost 4 bases to trimming and J lost 7 bases, with 23 bases between them. The CDR3 sequence is 16 residues long. Germline loops: CDR1 LGHNA, CDR2 YSLEER. In nucleotides, the CDR3 is TGCGCCAGCAGCCTGACACCCGTCTGGGGGGAAGGGGAGCAGTACTTC. Amino acids: CASSLTPVWGEGEQYF.

This clonotype has a count of ten or more. This rearrangement joins TRBV20-1 to TRBJ1-5; D remains unclear. The germline V and J ends were trimmed by 2 bases and 0 bases, with 14 bases remaining between them. There are 16 residues in the CDR3. CDR1 DFQATT and CDR2 SNEGSKA come from the germline V gene (reference sequence). The CDR3 sequence is CSARPFDTGSNQPQHF. The CDR3 DNA sequence: TGCAGTGCTAGACCTTTCGACACGGGTAGCAATCAGCCCCAGCATTTT.

Comment on this clonotype: This may be a read error, as it is one base from a much larger clone. The chain joins TRBV28 to TRBJ2-4; no firm D call. The CDR3 contains 15 residues. V lost 5 bases and J lost 0, with 11 bases in between. Germline CDR1 and CDR2: MDHEN and SYDVKM. The CDR3 spells CASSTQHLAKNIQYF. CDR3 nucleotides: TGTGCCAGCAGTACTCAACATTTAGCCAAAAACATTCAGTACTTC.

Of note for this clonotype: A single base separates this from a much larger clone, so it may be a read error. The J gene is TRBJ2-5, the V gene TRBV18, with D possibly matching TRBD1 (6 bases). Trimming took 2 bases from V and 7 from J, leaving 17 bases between them. CDR3 length: 15 residues. Germline assignment: CDR1 KGHSH and CDR2 LQKENI. The CDR3 DNA is TGTGCCAGCTCACCAATCCAGGGGAGATGGGTGACCCAGTACTTC. The encoded protein is CASSPIQGRWVTQYF.

Ten or more counts support this clonotype. The chain couples TRBV4-3 to TRBJ1-2; 8 nucleotides agree with TRBD1. This CDR3 region has 16 residues. The junction had 7 bases not matched to a gene; V was cut back by 0 bases and J by 4 bases. Germline V CDR1 and CDR2: LGHNA, YSLEER. The CDR3 DNA reads TGCGCCAGCAGCCAAGATGCGGCAGGGGGCGTCTATGGCTACACCTTC. Amino acids: CASSQDAAGGVYGYTF.

To note about this clonotype: Sequence at one end of the junction differs from germline and may be a read error. The chain combines TRBV2 with TRBJ2-7, with 7 bases lining up with TRBD1. The CDR3 length is 10 residues. The V gene's germline CDR1 is SNHLY and CDR2 FYNNEI. Here the CDR3 reads CASTSGTARF. The CDR3 DNA reads TGTGCCAGCACCTCCGGGACAGCGCGCTTC. The full variable domain, rest sourced from reference TRBV2 and TRBJ2-7, is EPEVTQTPSHQVTQMGQEVILRCVPISNHLYFYWYRQILGQKVEFLVSFYNNEISEKSEIFDDQFSVERPDGSNFTLKIRSTKLEDSAMYFCASTSGTARFGPGTRLTVT.

A remark on this clonotype: Possible read error: a much larger clone is one base away. The chain joins TRBV27 to TRBJ2-3; TRBD2 is a possible D gene (6 bases). The CDR3 loop spans 16 amino acids. Germline-derived CDR1 and CDR2 are MNHEY and SMNVEV (reference sequence). In DNA, the CDR3 is TGTGCCAACAGTTTACTGGAGGGTCCTAGCACAGATACGCAGTATTTT. This codes for CANSLLEGPSTDTQYF.

There are a few counts of this clonotype. V gene TRBV10-1 combines with J gene TRBJ2-1, with unresolved D. Germline V CDR1 and CDR2: WNHNN, SYGVQD (reference sequence). This CDR3 spans 12 amino acids. V lost 4 bases and J 7 bases, leaving 8 bases between the germline ends. CDR3 sequence reads: CASSGQPNEQFF. Here the CDR3 DNA reads TGCGCCAGCAGTGGCCAGCCGAATGAGCAGTTCTTC.

This clonotype was seen at least ten times. The chain carries TRBV5-1 and TRBJ2-3; a weak D match, TRBD1 (7 bases). Trimming removed 0 bases at V and 3 bases at J, with 14 bases between. The CDR3 runs 16 residues. Germline CDR1 and CDR2: SGHRS and YFSETQ. The CDR3 DNA sequence: TGCGCCAGCAGCTTGGCCAGGGGGGATAGGACAGATACGCAGTATTTT. Translated: CASSLARGDRTDTQYF.

At least ten counts were recorded for this clonotype. This CDR3 reads CASSAGSRTAGYTF. The CDR3 coding sequence is TGTGCCAGCAGCGCCGGATCGAGGACAGCTGGCTACACCTTC. V and J are TRBV9 and TRBJ1-2; a possible D gene is TRBD1 (6 bases). Per germline, CDR1 SGDLS and CDR2 YYNGEE. V shed 3 bases and J shed 7 bases, with 16 bases lying between them. There are 14 residues in the CDR3.

About this clonotype itself: A read error may produce the germline difference seen at one junction end. V is TRBV7-9 and J is TRBJ2-5; 9 bases align to TRBD2. Germline lookup yields CDR1 SEHNR and CDR2 FQNEAQ (reference sequence). The CDR3 extends over 15 amino acids. The chain's CDR3 is CASSYIAGAGAPPSF. In DNA, the CDR3 is TGTGCCAGCAGCTATATAGCGGGGGCTGGGGCGCCCCCGTCCTTC.

This clonotype was found many times. V and J are TRBV6-5 and TRBJ2-7, with D maybe TRBD1 (5 bases). Trimming removed 2 bases at V and 0 bases at J, with 8 bases between. The CDR3 has 14 amino acids. In germline, CDR1 is MNHEY, CDR2 SVGAGI. CDR3 loop: CASSYRGSSYEQYF. CDR3 nucleotide sequence: TGTGCCAGCAGTTACAGGGGTAGCTCCTACGAGCAGTACTTC.

This chain joins TRBV24-1 and TRBJ2-3; D gene uncertain. V gave up 1 base and J gave up 6 bases, with 7 bases separating them. The germline CDR1 and CDR2 sequences are KGHDR and SFDVKD. The CDR3 covers 13 residues. The CDR3 DNA is TGTGCCACCAGTGATTTTACCTTGGATACGCAGTATTTT. Amino acid sequence: CATSDFTLDTQYF.

The rearrangement links TRBV5-6 to TRBJ2-7; the match to TRBD1 covers 8 bases. CDR1 SGHDT and CDR2 YYEEEE come from the germline V gene. The CDR3 extends over 15 amino acids. The V gene end was trimmed by 2 bases and the J gene end by 0 bases; junction bases not matched to a gene: 4. Here the CDR3 reads CASSLVGQASYEQYF. DNA of the CDR3: TGTGCCAGCAGCTTAGTGGGACAGGCCTCCTACGAGCAGTACTTC.

This clonotype was picked up many times. CDR3 loop: CASRPLFSGANVLTF. The CDR3 bases are TGTGCCAGCAGACCCCTATTCTCTGGGGCCAACGTCCTGACTTTC. V is TRBV27 and J is TRBJ2-6, with unresolved D. There are 15 residues in the CDR3. Per the germline V gene, CDR1 is MNHEY and CDR2 is SMNVEV (reference sequence). V gave up 6 bases and J gave up 0 bases, with 9 bases separating them.

This clonotype was recorded a few times. This sequence joins TRBV19 and TRBJ2-7; D gene uncertain. The V end was cut by 8 bases, the J end by 1 base, with 15 bases between. The CDR3 totals 14 residues. Germline CDR1 and CDR2: LNHDA and SQIVND (reference sequence). In DNA form, the CDR3 reads TGTGCCAGTTGTTTATCAGCAGGTTCCTACGAGCAGTACTTC. Amino acid sequence: CASCLSAGSYEQYF.

The chain has TRBV5-5 and TRBJ2-7, with TRBD2 identical over 11 bases. Losses at the gene ends were 2 bases for V and 5 bases for J; bases not matched to a gene: 3. Germline V gene lookup returns CDR1 SGHKS and CDR2 YYEKEE (reference sequence). The CDR3 extends over 14 amino acids. The CDR3, as DNA: TGTGCCAGCAGCTTTCTAGCGGGAGGTGACGAGCAGTACTTC. It encodes CASSFLAGGDEQYF.

Many counts were recorded for this clonotype. This chain joins TRBV6-5 and TRBJ2-7; possible D gene TRBD2, 5 bases. The CDR3 loop spans 13 amino acids. CDR1 is MNHEY and CDR2 is SVGAGI in the germline V gene. Trimming removed 4 bases at V and 6 bases at J, with 13 bases between. CDR3 residues: CASSLGRALEQYF. The CDR3 DNA sequence: TGTGCCAGCAGTTTAGGGAGAGCCCTCGAGCAGTACTTC.

About this clonotype: One base away lies a much larger clone, so this may be a sequencing read error. The chain combines TRBV5-1 with TRBJ2-7, with 7 bases that match TRBD1. CDR3 size: 13 residues. Germline V gene data show CDR1 as SGHRS and CDR2 as YFSETQ. CDR3: CASSIGQAYERYF. The DNA for the CDR3 is TGCGCCAGCAGCATCGGACAGGCCTACGAGCGGTACTTC.

The chain carries TRBV3-1 and TRBJ2-7, with 10 bases matching TRBD2. The germline CDR1 and CDR2 sequences are LGHDT and YNNKEL (reference sequence). Trimming at V came to 0 bases and at J to 0 bases, leaving 5 bases not matched to a gene. CDR3 length: 17 residues. The CDR3 DNA reads as TGTGCCAGCAGCCAAGATCTAGCGGGGGAGAGCTCCTACGAGCAGTACTTC. Its translation: CASSQDLAGESSYEQYF.

This clonotype was detected a few times. This chain links TRBV19 with TRBJ2-7, with 11 nucleotides matching TRBD1. Germline assignment: CDR1 LNHDA and CDR2 SQIVND (reference sequence). V lost 6 bases to trimming and J lost 2 bases; unmatched junction nucleotides: 3. The CDR3 runs to 14 residues. The CDR3 sequence: CASSGQGAAYEQYF. In DNA form, the CDR3 reads TGTGCCAGTAGCGGACAGGGGGCCGCCTACGAGCAGTACTTC. The whole variable domain, remainder taken from reference TRBV19 and TRBJ2-7, is DGGITQSPKYLFRKEGQNVTLSCEQNLNHDAMYWYRQDPGQGLRLIYYSQIVNDFQKGDIAEGYSVSREKKESFPLTVTSAQKNPTAFYLCASSGQGAAYEQYFGPGTRLTVT.